The rows below give T cell receptor beta chains drawn from one sample of a study of post-analysis software for immune sequencing data. TCRdb used MiXCR to reprocess the PCR reads, holding one entry per CDR3 protein. The table shows about 460,000 distinct CDR3 sequences, with around 40% occurring only once. The sample was blood. The source of these receptors is a girl aged 10 to 17 with multiple sclerosis. Both conserved end residues are part of each CDR3. The order of the fields is clone size, J gene, D gene, V gene, CDR3 protein, CDR3 DNA. The D gene is left open where the match is weak. Some rows have no size entry. The others give once, few or many, or a class for an expanded clone.

>few|TRBJ2-3|TRBD2|TRBV6-1
CASSVWTSGRDTQYF
TGTGCCAGCAGTGTCTGGACTAGCGGGAGAGATACGCAGTATTTT
>-|TRBJ2-1|TRBD2|TRBV20-1
CSAPGRGEVEQFF
TGCAGTGCTCCGGGACGGGGGGAGGTTGAGCAGTTCTTC
>-|TRBJ2-3|-|TRBV20-1
CSARDGPDTQYF
TGCAGTGCTAGAGATGGTCCAGATACGCAGTATTTT
>-|TRBJ2-1|TRBD2|TRBV5-1
CASSLETSGTFNEQFF
TGCGCCAGCAGCTTGGAAACTAGCGGGACTTTCAATGAGCAGTTCTTC
>few|TRBJ2-5|-|TRBV7-9
CASSLLGEGTQYF
TGTGCCAGCAGCTTACTTGGAGAAGGGACCCAGTACTTC
>-|TRBJ2-1|TRBD2|TRBV20-1
CSARVQRAGGPEQFF
TGCAGTGCTAGGGTTCAGCGAGCGGGAGGTCCTGAGCAGTTCTTC
>-|TRBJ2-1|TRBD2|TRBV7-9
CASSLEPPGEREFYNEQFF
TGTGCCAGCAGCTTAGAGCCCCCTGGGGAGCGGGAGTTCTACAATGAGCAGTTCTTC
>few|TRBJ2-7|-|TRBV10-2
CASSTGSYEQYF
TGCGCCAGCAGTACAGGGTCCTACGAGCAGTACTTC
>few|TRBJ1-2|TRBD1|TRBV12-3/TRBV12-4
CASSARGQDYGYTF
TGTGCCAGCAGCGCCCGGGGACAGGACTATGGCTACACCTTC
>-|TRBJ1-6|-|TRBV6-5
CASSYSGGVGNSPLHF
TGTGCCAGCAGTTATTCTGGGGGGGTTGGTAATTCACCCCTCCACTTT
>-|TRBJ2-1|TRBD1|TRBV5-1
CASSSARTGGAPEQFF
TGCGCCAGCAGCTCCGCCCGGACAGGGGGGGCCCCTGAGCAGTTCTTC
>-|TRBJ2-7|TRBD2|TRBV10-2
CASSVLAGSSYEQYF
TGCGCCAGCAGTGTTCTAGCGGGTAGCTCCTACGAGCAGTACTTC
>-|TRBJ2-2|-|TRBV11-2
CASSLGTQGTGELFF
TGTGCCAGCAGCTTGGGGACTCAGGGAACCGGGGAGCTGTTTTTT
>-|TRBJ2-7|-|TRBV29-1
CSVWGNREQYF
TGCAGCGTTTGGGGGAACAGAGAGCAGTACTTC
>-|TRBJ1-1|-|TRBV29-1
CSVLGRLNTEAFF
TGCAGCGTCCTGGGACGGTTGAACACTGAAGCTTTCTTT
>-|TRBJ2-1|TRBD2|TRBV6-6
CASSPGLASSSYNEQFF
TGTGCCAGCAGCCCGGGACTAGCGAGTAGCTCCTACAATGAGCAGTTCTTC
>-|TRBJ2-7|TRBD2|TRBV13
CASSPPGLAGGNEQYF
TGTGCCAGCAGCCCCCCGGGACTAGCGGGAGGAAACGAGCAGTACTTC
>few|TRBJ2-7|-|TRBV29-1
CNVEQASYEQYF
TGCAACGTTGAACAGGCCTCCTACGAGCAGTACTTC
>few|TRBJ2-3|TRBD1|TRBV5-1
CASSLDRGRFTDTQYF
TGCGCCAGCAGCCTGGACAGGGGGCGATTCACAGATACGCAGTATTTT
>-|TRBJ2-7|TRBD2|TRBV20-1
CSARDAGGTYEQYF
TGCAGTGCTAGAGATGCCGGGGGGACCTACGAGCAGTACTTC
>-|TRBJ1-2|TRBD1|TRBV12-3/TRBV12-4
CASRGDRANYGYTF
TGTGCCAGCAGGGGGGACAGGGCTAACTATGGCTACACCTTC
>few|TRBJ2-1|TRBD2|TRBV7-3
CASSLTFTGGSYNEQFF
TGTGCCAGCAGCTTAACTTTTACGGGAGGGTCCTACAATGAGCAGTTCTTC
>-|TRBJ1-5|-|TRBV7-2
CTSSLEFGPYSNQPQHF
TGTACCAGCAGCTTAGAATTTGGGCCTTATAGCAATCAGCCCCAGCATTTT
>-|TRBJ2-4|TRBD1|TRBV6-6
CASSFRTGEAKNIQYF
TGTGCCAGCAGTTTCCGGACAGGGGAGGCCAAAAACATTCAGTACTTC
>-|TRBJ2-1|TRBD1|TRBV27
CASTRKQGFEQFF
TGTGCCAGCACCCGAAAACAGGGGTTTGAGCAGTTCTTC
>-|TRBJ1-2|TRBD1|TRBV12-3/TRBV12-4
CASSIRDRGGYGYTF
TGTGCCAGCAGTATCCGGGACAGGGGTGGTTATGGCTACACCTTC
>few|TRBJ2-1|TRBD1|TRBV13
CASSGGQGVYEQFF
TGTGCCAGCAGCGGAGGACAGGGGGTCTATGAGCAGTTCTTC
>-|TRBJ2-7|-|TRBV5-6
CASSLPPGSSYEQYF
TGTGCCAGCAGCTTGCCTCCGGGCAGTTCCTACGAGCAGTACTTC
>-|TRBJ2-7|-|TRBV20-1
CSATRDRAYEQYF
TGCAGTGCAACTAGAGACAGAGCCTACGAGCAGTACTTC
>-|TRBJ2-3|-|TRBV14
CASSQYTGDTQYF
TGTGCCAGCAGCCAATACACAGGAGATACGCAGTATTTT
>few|TRBJ2-7|-|TRBV27
CASRTTMGSSYEQYF
TGTGCCAGCAGGACAACTATGGGGAGCTCCTACGAGCAGTACTTC
>-|TRBJ2-1|-|TRBV6-2/TRBV6-3
CASNRPAIYNEQFF
TGTGCCAGCAATCGGCCGGCGATATACAATGAGCAGTTCTTC
>-|TRBJ2-7|-|TRBV28
CASSLTIWGSSYEQYF
TGTGCCAGCAGTTTGACTATATGGGGCTCGTCCTACGAGCAGTACTTC
>-|TRBJ2-7|TRBD1|TRBV9
CASSVGGQSYEQYF
TGTGCCAGCAGCGTAGGGGGACAGTCCTACGAGCAGTACTTC
>few|TRBJ2-5|-|TRBV29-1
CSVMEHDREYF
TGCAGCGTCATGGAACACGACCGCGAGTACTTC
>-|TRBJ2-7|-|TRBV9
CASSDRDFDEQYF
TGTGCCAGCAGCGACAGGGATTTCGACGAGCAGTACTTC
>-|TRBJ2-5|-|TRBV5-1
CASSPLVQSETQYF
TGCGCCAGCAGCCCTCTGGTCCAGAGCGAGACCCAGTACTTC
>many|TRBJ2-6|TRBD1|TRBV29-1
CSVEGTGESGANVLTF
TGCAGCGTTGAGGGGACAGGGGAGAGCGGGGCCAACGTCCTGACTTTC
>-|TRBJ2-1|TRBD2|TRBV4-3
CASSQDWGLADSYNEQFF
TGCGCCAGCAGCCAAGATTGGGGACTAGCGGACTCCTACAATGAGCAGTTCTTC
>-|TRBJ2-7|TRBD2|TRBV28
CASSPQITSGRAYEQYF
TGTGCCAGCAGTCCGCAAATCACTAGCGGGAGGGCCTACGAGCAGTACTTC
>-|TRBJ1-2|-|TRBV5-1
CASSPGPVENGYTF
TGCGCCAGCAGCCCGGGGCCGGTGGAAAATGGCTACACCTTC
>-|TRBJ2-7|TRBD1|TRBV9
CASSLRDRFSPEQYF
TGTGCCAGCAGCCTCCGGGACAGGTTCTCTCCCGAGCAGTACTTC
>-|TRBJ2-7|-|TRBV30
CAWDRGAYSSYEQYF
TGTGCCTGGGATAGGGGGGCCTACAGCTCCTACGAGCAGTACTTC
>-|TRBJ1-4|-|TRBV9
CASSLQGGVNEKLFF
TGTGCCAGCAGCCTACAGGGTGGGGTTAATGAAAAACTGTTTTTT
>-|TRBJ2-5|TRBD1|TRBV4-2
CASSQEGQGLKETQYF
TGTGCCAGCAGCCAGGAGGGACAGGGTTTGAAGGAGACCCAGTACTTC
>once|TRBJ2-7|-|TRBV12-3/TRBV12-4
CASSLVWGVGYEQYF
TGTGCCAGCAGTTTAGTTTGGGGGGTCGGATACGAGCAGTACTTC
>few|TRBJ2-5|-|TRBV3-1
CASSQQPGEQETQYF
TGTGCCAGCAGCCAACAGCCAGGGGAGCAAGAGACCCAGTACTTC
>-|TRBJ1-5|-|TRBV20-1
CSARGREDQPQHF
TGCAGTGCTAGAGGGAGGGAGGATCAGCCCCAGCATTTT
>few|TRBJ2-7|-|TRBV11-1
CASSPDRTGYEQYF
TGTGCCAGCAGCCCAGACAGGACGGGTTACGAGCAGTACTTC